The subject of this entry is one T cell receptor beta chain. Its antigen is not identified. This sample was taken from a study of shared clonotypes between healthy human individuals. Background on the study: Donors had three CD4 naive, three CD4 memory, two CD8 naive and one CD8 memory plate apiece. Findings and caveats of the study: Naive CD4 clonotype sharing across several donors was roughly 5%. Naive subsets usually exceeded memory subsets in estimated richness.

The table came from immunoSEQ multiplex PCR; TCRdb's copy has only in-frame clones and leaves some out. The table shows some 2.3 million clones, with over 90% occurring only once. The CD4+ fraction was divided into a CD45RA+ naive subset and a CD45RA-negative memory subset. The CDR3 covers 14 residues. Germline V lookup: CDR1 SGHRS, CDR2 YFSETQ. V was trimmed by 0 bases and J by 8 bases, leaving 13 bases between them. Sequenced: naive CD4+ T cells from PBMCs. Stated subset: CD45RA+ positively selected. The clonotype was recovered from a man aged 18-30 years in good health. Some clones in this sample may be carry-over from other donors' samples. This chain joins TRBV5-1 and TRBJ2-3; weak D call: TRBD2 (6 bases). Here the CDR3 DNA reads TGCGCCAGCAGCTTGGGTGTGGAGGGCGTTACGCAGTATTTT. This encodes CASSLGVEGVTQYF.